This TCR beta chain originates from a study of PD-1 blockade in classical Hodgkin lymphoma. Study-wide results and limits: By C4D1, CD4+ diversity increased significantly, especially in complete responders. When set against healthy donors, newly diagnosed patients were reported to show lower baseline TCR diversity. Those patients who began receiving nivolumab less than 1 year after ASCT had lower diversity, and they were excluded. Baseline diversity was lower in partial responders and progressors than complete responders.

Libraries were prepared by immunoSEQ multiplex PCR; TCRdb keeps only in-frame clonotypes and omits some of them. The sample lists roughly 100,000 clones, about 92% occurring once. There are 17 residues in the CDR3. Deletions cut 2 bases from V and 7 bases from J, with 20 bases between. The germline V gene has CDR1 SGHVS and CDR2 FQNEAQ. As for time point: cycle 4 day 1 (C4D1), after 6 weeks of nivolumab. All trial patients relapsed after autologous stem cell transplantation. For this clone: As yet, its antigen is unknown.

The chain links TRBV7-8 to TRBJ2-2; D is tentatively TRBD1 or TRBD2 (6 bases each). The input for sequencing was peripheral blood mononuclear cells (PBMCs), taken before the fourth cycle of nivolumab. This TCR was recovered from a human donor with classical Hodgkin lymphoma. In nucleotides, the CDR3 is TGTGCCAGCAGCTTAAGAACTGGCGGGACACCACGCGGGGAGCTGTTTTTT. It yields the protein CASSLRTGGTPRGELFF.